The rows below give T cell receptor beta chains drawn from one sample of a study of cytomegalovirus exposure and HLA in healthy donors. Generated by immunoSEQ multiplex PCR, the TCRdb table keeps only in-frame clones and is missing some. The sample holds approximately 250,000 clones, 85% seen once. Sequenced material: PBMCs. The receptor set was obtained from a girl between 2 and 10 years old in good health and CMV-seronegative. Both conserved end residues are part of each CDR3. D genes are given only for firm matches. Size is omitted from some rows. Given values are once, few, many or a class for expanded clones.

clone_size d_call j_call v_call cdr3_aa cdr3_nt
. TRBD1 TRBJ2-3 TRBV19 CASDGTGPPDTQYF TGTGCCAGCGATGGGACAGGACCCCCAGATACGCAGTATTTT
. . TRBJ1-5 TRBV2 CASRRTAQPQHF TGTGCCAGCAGGAGGACAGCCCAGCCCCAGCATTTT
. . TRBJ1-2 TRBV7-3 CASSLGGGYGYTF TGTGCCAGCAGCCTCGGTGGAGGCTATGGCTACACCTTC
. TRBD1 TRBJ2-7 TRBV30 CAWSAGTGGYEQYF TGTGCCTGGAGCGCCGGGACAGGGGGATACGAGCAGTACTTC
. . TRBJ1-1 TRBV30 CAWSVGGVAEAFF TGTGCCTGGAGTGTAGGGGGAGTCGCTGAAGCTTTCTTT
. . TRBJ1-5 TRBV19 CASSIPGYSNQPQHF TGTGCCAGTAGTATACCAGGTTATAGCAATCAGCCCCAGCATTTT
. TRBD2 TRBJ2-3 TRBV5-1 CASSGPSGKVAGTDTQYF TGCGCCAGCAGCGGACCTAGCGGGAAAGTGGCGGGCACAGATACGCAGTATTTT
. TRBD2 TRBJ2-1 TRBV29-1 CSVEMGGGPYNEQFF TGCAGCGTTGAAATGGGGGGGGGACCCTACAATGAGCAGTTCTTC
. TRBD2 TRBJ2-1 TRBV19 CASTLTGTSNYNEQFF TGTGCCAGTACCCTTACCGGGACTAGTAACTACAATGAGCAGTTCTTC
. TRBD2 TRBJ2-3 TRBV5-1 CASRMRGADTQYF TGCGCCAGCAGGATGCGGGGGGCAGATACGCAGTATTTT
. TRBD1 TRBJ1-1 TRBV11-2 CASSLGIRTGGRNTEAFF TGTGCCAGCAGCTTGGGGATACGGACAGGGGGCAGGAACACTGAAGCTTTCTTT
. TRBD2 TRBJ2-5 TRBV19 CASSIQQLAGRAETQYF TGTGCCAGTAGTATTCAACAACTAGCGGGTCGAGCCGAGACCCAGTACTTC
. . TRBJ1-2 TRBV19 CASSGGRPYGYTF TGTGCCAGTAGTGGCGGCAGACCCTATGGCTACACCTTC
few TRBD2 TRBJ2-1 TRBV7-3 CASSLGRGGPYNEQFF TGTGCCAGCAGCTTAGGGCGGGGGGGCCCCTACAATGAGCAGTTCTTC
. TRBD1 TRBJ1-1 TRBV5-1 CASSFVGDSLNTEAFF TGCGCCAGCAGTTTTGTGGGGGACAGCTTGAACACTGAAGCTTTCTTT
. TRBD1 TRBJ2-1 TRBV6-5 CASSHDREGSNEQFF TGTGCCAGCAGCCACGACAGGGAAGGGAGCAATGAGCAGTTCTTC
. . TRBJ1-2 TRBV9 CASSVEGWGGYTF TGTGCCAGCAGCGTAGAGGGGTGGGGTGGCTACACCTTC
. . TRBJ1-2 TRBV14 CASSQDPAGWDGYTF TGTGCCAGCAGCCAAGATCCGGCGGGATGGGACGGCTACACCTTC
. . TRBJ2-7 TRBV2 CASSLTSTQIF TGTGCCAGCAGTTTGACATCGACCCAAATTTTC
. . TRBJ2-7 TRBV5-1 CASSPGTGAYEQYF TGCGCCAGCAGCCCCGGGACGGGAGCCTACGAGCAGTACTTC
. TRBD1 TRBJ1-2 TRBV5-6 CASSLAHRGRVYGYTF TGTGCCAGCAGCTTGGCTCACAGGGGGCGCGTCTATGGCTACACCTTC
few TRBD1 TRBJ2-7 TRBV23-1 CASSLPVTGWYEQYF TGCGCCAGCAGTCTGCCTGTGACAGGGTGGTACGAGCAGTACTTC
. TRBD2 TRBJ2-7 TRBV7-9 CASSPGLAGTIYEQYF TGTGCCAGCAGCCCTGGACTAGCGGGGACTATCTACGAGCAGTACTTC